A single sample is the source of the 2 T cell receptor beta chains below, sequenced in a study of blood T cell repertoires in COVID-19. The method was immunoSEQ multiplex PCR; TCRdb's version includes in-frame clones alone and lacks a portion of them. The data contain nearly 110,000 clones, around 78% of them singletons. The sample was peripheral blood. All receptors derive from an older man with COVID-19, enrolled during active disease.

To note about this clone: Germline is not matched at one junction end, which may reflect a read error. The rearrangement links TRBV7-3 to TRBJ2-1; 10 positions match TRBD1. This CDR3 comprises 16 residues. Germline V gene data show CDR1 as SGHTA and CDR2 as FQGTGA. DNA for the CDR3: TGTGCCAGCAGTTTAAATGCCGGGACAGGGGTCAATGAGCAGTTCTTC. Residues: CASSLNAGTGVNEQFF.

This CDR3 reads CASSSSISTDTQYF. The CDR3 region has the DNA TGTGCCAGCTCGTCATCTATTAGCACAGATACGCAGTATTTT. The chain is built from TRBV18 and TRBJ2-3; D remains ambiguous. The germline V gene encodes CDR1 KGHSH and CDR2 LQKENI. Trimming took 6 bases from V and 0 from J, leaving 10 bases between them. CDR3 length: 14 amino acids.